This entry lists 31 T cell receptor beta chains sequenced from one sample in a study of blood T cell repertoires in COVID-19 (dated by TCRdb to the early 2020s). To prepare the library, the immunoSEQ multiplex PCR assay was applied. The clones in this table, taken by TCRdb from immuneACCESS, are in-frame only. Not every clone is retained; where verified, under half of the shortfall comes from an unresolved V gene, and the cause of the rest is unknown. A total of roughly 250,000 clones appear in this sample, just over 90% of them only once. The ten largest clones capture under 2.5% of the sample. The sequenced sample consisted of PBMCs or T cells enriched from blood (not recorded which). The receptors stem from a woman under 30 who had recovered from COVID-19.

The chain combines TRBV9 with TRBJ2-2; 8 bases are shared with TRBD2. V trimming: 3 bases; J trimming: 5 bases; junction bases outside the gene matches: 9. Germline V CDR1 and CDR2: SGDLS, YYNGEE. The CDR3 sequence is 16 residues long. CDR3 residues: CASSDPGTRGTGELFF. The CDR3 nucleotides read TGTGCCAGCAGCGACCCCGGGACTAGAGGGACCGGGGAGCTGTTTTTT. Supplemented by reference TRBV9 and TRBJ2-2, the full variable domain reads DSGVTQTPKHLITATGQRVTLRCSPRSGDLSVYWYQQSLDQGLQFLIQYYNGEERAKGNILERFSAQQFPDLHSELNLSSLELGDSALYFCASSDPGTRGTGELFFGEGSRLTVL.

This clone has a handful of counts. This CDR3 is also generated by other DNA sequences in the sample. This chain joins TRBV5-4 and TRBJ1-2; tentative D call: TRBD1 (5 bases). This CDR3 contains 12 residues. Trimming took off 0 bases at V and 5 bases at J, with 5 bases between the two ends. CDR1 and CDR2 (germline): SGHNT, YYREEE (reference sequence). The CDR3 region is CASSLAGYGYTF. The CDR3 coding sequence is TGTGCCAGCAGCTTGGCAGGGTATGGCTACACCTTC.

The rearrangement joins TRBV5-4 to TRBJ2-1; 15 positions match TRBD2. V lost 4 bases to trimming and J lost 4 bases; unmatched junction nucleotides: 3. The CDR3 extends over 16 amino acids. Germline lookup yields CDR1 SGHNT and CDR2 YYREEE (reference sequence). In nucleotides, the CDR3 is TGTGCCAGCAGCGGGACTAGCGGGAGGAATTACAATGAGCAGTTCTTC. Translating it yields CASSGTSGRNYNEQFF.

The chain carries TRBV19 and TRBJ1-6; 8 bases fit TRBD1. This CDR3 contains 15 residues. V was clipped by 9 bases and J by 4 bases; unmatched bases: 8. Looked up from germline, CDR1 is LNHDA and CDR2 is SQIVND (reference sequence). CDR3 nucleotides: TGTGCCAGCCCGGACAGGGCTGCTTATAATTCACCCCTCCACTTT. Amino acids: CASPDRAAYNSPLHF. The variable domain in full, with the rest retrieved from reference TRBV19 and TRBJ1-6, is DGGITQSPKYLFRKEGQNVTLSCEQNLNHDAMYWYRQDPGQGLRLIYYSQIVNDFQKGDIAEGYSVSREKKESFPLTVTSAQKNPTAFYLCASPDRAAYNSPLHFGNGTRLTVT.

The chain is built from TRBV19 and TRBJ1-4; 7 nucleotides agree with TRBD1. Trimming removed 5 bases from V and 4 bases from J; junction bases left unmatched: 7. The CDR3 consists of 15 residues. Looked up from germline, CDR1 is LNHDA and CDR2 is SQIVND (reference sequence). The CDR3 loop is CASSPRQGGNEKLFF. The CDR3 bases are TGTGCCAGTAGTCCGCGTCAGGGGGGTAATGAAAAACTGTTTTTT.

This clone was counted only a few times. This chain links TRBV7-6 with TRBJ2-2; 7 nucleotides match TRBD2. Germline CDR1 is SGHVS and CDR2 is FNYEAQ. The junction had 9 bases not matched to a gene; V was cut back by 1 base and J by 4 bases. The CDR3 spans 17 residues. The CDR3 DNA reads TGTGCCAGCAGCTTAGAAGTGGCGGGAGTTCCCACCGGGGAGCTGTTTTTT. This codes for CASSLEVAGVPTGELFF. The variable domain in full, completed from reference TRBV7-6 and TRBJ2-2, reads GAGVSQSPRYKVTKRGQDVALRCDPISGHVSLYWYRQALGQGPEFLTYFNYEAQQDKSGLPNDRFSAERPEGSISTLTIQRTEQRDSAMYRCASSLEVAGVPTGELFFGEGSRLTVL.

The chain joins TRBV27 to TRBJ1-6; 11 nucleotides match TRBD1. This CDR3 is built from 14 residues. With V trimmed by 5 bases and J by 15 bases, 9 bases remained unmatched. Germline V CDR1 and CDR2: MNHEY, SMNVEV (reference sequence). CDR3 loop: CASSPGTGGIFLHF. The CDR3 nucleotides read TGTGCCAGCAGTCCCGGGACAGGGGGTATTTTCCTCCACTTT.

The rearrangement joins TRBV18 to TRBJ1-5, with D unclear. The germline V gene has CDR1 KGHSH and CDR2 LQKENI. This CDR3 has 15 residues. Trimming took 2 bases from V and 3 from J, leaving 11 bases between them. The CDR3 spells CASSPIATVNQPQHF. DNA of the CDR3: TGTGCCAGCTCACCAATCGCCACAGTCAATCAGCCCCAGCATTTT.

J is TRBJ2-1 and V is TRBV3-1 (or the pseudogene TRBV3-2), with a possible D match to TRBD1 (5 bases). The germline V gene encodes CDR1 LGHDT and CDR2 YNNKEL (reference sequence). The germline V and J ends were trimmed by 5 bases and 4 bases, with 12 bases remaining between them. The CDR3 runs to 14 residues. The CDR3 DNA sequence: TGTGCCAGCAGCTTGCGTCAGGGATACAATGAGCAGTTCTTC. Amino acids: CASSLRQGYNEQFF.

V and J are TRBV28 and TRBJ1-2, with 7 bases matching TRBD1. V lost 5 bases to trimming and J lost 2 bases; unmatched junction nucleotides: 2. This CDR3 is 13 amino acids long. The germline V gene has CDR1 MDHEN and CDR2 SYDVKM. The CDR3 protein is CASSKGQNYGYTF. CDR3 nucleotides: TGTGCCAGCAGTAAGGGACAGAACTATGGCTACACCTTC.

This sequence joins TRBV7-2 and TRBJ2-1; possibly TRBD1 for D (5 bases). Trimming took 5 bases from V and 9 from J, leaving 14 bases between them. The CDR3 has 13 residues. Germline V gene sequence: CDR1 SGHTA, CDR2 FQGNSA. The CDR3: CASSKDIKGEQFF. The CDR3 DNA reads TGTGCCAGCAGCAAGGACATAAAGGGTGAGCAGTTCTTC.

This chain uses TRBV2 with TRBJ1-1; tentative D call: TRBD1 (6 bases). The CDR3 is made up of 14 amino acids. Germline V gene data show CDR1 as SNHLY and CDR2 as FYNNEI. The V gene lost 5 bases and the J gene lost 1 base, with 11 bases spanning the gap. The DNA of the CDR3 is TGTGCCAGCAGTCGACAGGCGACGAACACTGAAGCTTTCTTT. Translation: CASSRQATNTEAFF.

The chain couples TRBV24-1 to TRBJ2-1; perhaps TRBD2 as D (6 bases). V lost 1 base and J lost 5, with 17 bases in between. The germline V gene has CDR1 KGHDR and CDR2 SFDVKD. The CDR3 runs 17 residues. The DNA of the CDR3 is TGTGCCACCAGTGATTTCGGGTCTAGCGCACATAACAATGAGCAGTTCTTC. Translated: CATSDFGSSAHNNEQFF.

The J gene is TRBJ1-5, the V gene TRBV5-6, with 9 bases fitting TRBD1. The CDR3 has 16 residues. The J segment lost 3 bases and the V segment lost 4 bases, leaving 8 bases of the junction unmatched. CDR1 SGHDT and CDR2 YYEEEE come from the germline V gene. The CDR3 DNA reads as TGTGCCAGCAGCATTGGGTGGACAGGGGCCAATCAGCCCCAGCATTTT. It yields the protein CASSIGWTGANQPQHF. Full variable domain (rest looked up from reference TRBV5-6 and TRBJ1-5): DAGVTQSPTHLIKTRGQQVTLRCSPKSGHDTVSWYQQALGQGPQFIFQYYEEEERQRGNFPDRFSGHQFPNYSSELNVNALLLGDSALYLCASSIGWTGANQPQHFGDGTRLSIL.

The chain has TRBV19 and TRBJ2-1, with D possibly matching TRBD1 (6 bases). Trimming removed 7 bases from V and 0 bases from J, with 13 bases in between. From germline, CDR1 is LNHDA and CDR2 SQIVND (reference sequence). The length of the CDR3 is 15 residues. CDR3 bases: TGTGCCAGTACCGCGGACAGAAGCTCCTACAATGAGCAGTTCTTC. Translation gives CASTADRSSYNEQFF.

The chain carries TRBV3-1 (or the pseudogene TRBV3-2) and TRBJ1-2; D uncertain. CDR3 size: 15 residues. Germline V gives CDR1 LGHDT, CDR2 YNNKEL (reference sequence). V was cut by 1 base and J by 1 base, with 10 bases left in between. The CDR3 coding sequence is TGTGCCAGCAGCCAAGTGACGGGGATTAACTATGGCTACACCTTC. It encodes CASSQVTGINYGYTF.

The chain employs TRBV5-6 and TRBJ1-2; TRBD1 might be the D (5 bases). Germline lookup yields CDR1 SGHDT and CDR2 YYEEEE. V was cut by 0 bases and J by 1 base, with 7 bases left in between. CDR3 length equals 14 residues. This CDR3 reads CASSLGQRNYGYTF. The CDR3 region has the DNA TGTGCCAGCAGCTTGGGACAGCGTAACTATGGCTACACCTTC.

This chain uses TRBV4-3 with TRBJ2-1; D gene ambiguous. The V end was cut by 0 bases, the J end by 12 bases, with 15 bases between. CDR1 is LGHNA, CDR2 YSLEER, per germline. The length of the CDR3 is 14 residues. As DNA, the CDR3 is TGCGCCAGCAGCCAAGAGAACGGAATGACGGGGCAGTTCTTC. It yields the protein CASSQENGMTGQFF.

The chain couples TRBV4-1 to TRBJ1-2, with 9 bases aligning to TRBD1. The CDR3 sequence is 16 residues long. Germline loops: CDR1 MGHRA, CDR2 YSYEKL. Losses at the gene ends were 4 bases for V and 2 bases for J; bases not matched to a gene: 8. The CDR3 loop reads CASSPSGTGSNYGYTF. In DNA, the CDR3 is TGCGCCAGCAGCCCGTCCGGGACAGGGTCAAACTATGGCTACACCTTC.

The J gene is TRBJ2-7, the V gene TRBV28; 7 bases map to TRBD2. The CDR3 runs 21 residues. Trimming took 2 bases from V and 3 from J; bases not matched to a gene: 25. CDR1 MDHEN and CDR2 SYDVKM come from the germline V gene. The CDR3 loop reads CASSLGSREGFWRETGYEQYF. The CDR3 bases are TGTGCCAGCAGTTTAGGGAGCAGGGAGGGGTTCTGGCGGGAGACGGGCTACGAGCAGTACTTC.

The chain joins TRBV18 to TRBJ2-1; 12 positions match TRBD2. V lost 3 bases and J lost 9; bases outside the gene matches: 6. Germline CDR1 KGHSH, CDR2 LQKENI. This CDR3 contains 15 residues. The CDR3 protein is CASSPGTSGFGEQFF. CDR3 DNA sequence: TGTGCCAGCTCACCCGGGACTAGCGGGTTTGGTGAGCAGTTCTTC.

The chain couples TRBV24-1 to TRBJ2-5, with a possible D match to TRBD1 (6 bases). V lost 2 bases and J 4 bases, leaving 16 bases between the germline ends. This CDR3 contains 16 residues. Germline values: CDR1 KGHDR, CDR2 SFDVKD. The CDR3 loop is CATSDSQGSSIETQYF. DNA for the CDR3: TGTGCCACCAGTGATTCTCAGGGGAGTTCGATAGAGACCCAGTACTTC.

The V call is TRBV28, the J call TRBJ1-2; D gene unclear. The CDR3 has 16 residues. Germline-derived CDR1 and CDR2 are MDHEN and SYDVKM. Trimming cost V 5 bases and J 0 bases, with 16 bases left between them. CDR3 DNA sequence: TGTGCCAGCAGTGGGCCCACAGTGCCTTCTAACTATGGCTACACCTTC. Its translation is CASSGPTVPSNYGYTF.

The chain uses TRBV29-1 and TRBJ1-1, with D possibly TRBD1 on 5 matching bases. Germline V lookup: CDR1 SQVTM, CDR2 ANQGSEA. V lost 3 bases, J lost 6 bases, and 11 bases lay in between. The CDR3 spans 12 residues. DNA for the CDR3: TGCAGCGTTGACAGAAGGGGCTCTGAAGCTTTCTTT. Translating gives CSVDRRGSEAFF.

This chain connects TRBV28 to TRBJ2-1; D possibly corresponds to TRBD2 (6 bases). The CDR3 length is 14 residues. Deletions cut 3 bases from V and 3 bases from J, with 9 bases between. Germline V gene lookup returns CDR1 MDHEN and CDR2 SYDVKM. In DNA, the CDR3 is TGTGCCAGCAGTTTGGTAGCGGACTACAATGAGCAGTTCTTC. This encodes CASSLVADYNEQFF.

The chain is built from TRBV6-4 and TRBJ2-1, with 9 bases that match TRBD2. The CDR3 is 15 amino acids. J was trimmed by 2 bases and V by 8 bases; bases with no gene match: 7. Germline V CDR1 and CDR2: MRHNA, SNTAGT. CDR3 bases: TGTGCCAGCTCGCTGGGCGGGGGGGCCTACAATGAGCAGTTCTTC. Its translation is CASSLGGGAYNEQFF.

This rearrangement joins TRBV4-2 to TRBJ2-1; TRBD2 matches 9 bases. Trimming removed 4 bases from V and 7 bases from J; junction bases left unmatched: 14. Per the germline V gene, CDR1 is LGHNA and CDR2 is YNFKEQ. The CDR3 length is 17 residues. This CDR3 reads CASSRGGGRGGLNEQFF. DNA for the CDR3: TGTGCCAGCAGCCGGGGTGGAGGGCGGGGGGGCCTGAATGAGCAGTTCTTC.

The chain employs TRBV7-2 and TRBJ1-1; D not resolved. The ends were cut back, 3 bases at V and 3 bases at J, with 14 bases in the middle. The CDR3 consists of 15 residues. Germline CDR1 and CDR2: SGHTA and FQGNSA. The CDR3 sequence is CASSLATAGDTEAFF. DNA for the CDR3: TGTGCCAGCAGCTTGGCGACGGCGGGCGACACTGAAGCTTTCTTT.

The chain combines TRBV5-6 with TRBJ1-6; maybe TRBD1 (5 bases). The ends were cut back, 0 bases at V and 5 bases at J, with 6 bases in the middle. Germline V CDR1 and CDR2: SGHDT, YYEEEE. This CDR3 is 14 amino acids long. CDR3 amino acids: CASSLARDNSPLHF. In nucleotides, the CDR3 is TGTGCCAGCAGCTTGGCCAGGGATAATTCACCCCTCCACTTT.

This CDR3 reads CASSQTSGYYEQYF. CDR3 in DNA: TGTGCCAGCAGCCAAACGTCAGGATATTACGAGCAGTACTTC. The chain joins TRBV3-1 (or the pseudogene TRBV3-2) to TRBJ2-7; D not certain. Trimming shortened V by 2 bases and J by 4 bases, and 12 bases separated the two germline ends. The CDR3 runs to 14 residues. Germline loops: CDR1 LGHDT, CDR2 YNNKEL (reference sequence).

V usage is TRBV18 and J usage is TRBJ2-1; D remains ambiguous. Germline lookup yields CDR1 KGHSH and CDR2 LQKENI. Trimming stripped 2 bases from V and 12 bases from J, with 11 bases between. CDR3 length: 12 residues. The CDR3: CASSPSLGRQFF. The CDR3 nucleotides are TGTGCCAGCTCACCATCCCTAGGAAGGCAGTTCTTC.